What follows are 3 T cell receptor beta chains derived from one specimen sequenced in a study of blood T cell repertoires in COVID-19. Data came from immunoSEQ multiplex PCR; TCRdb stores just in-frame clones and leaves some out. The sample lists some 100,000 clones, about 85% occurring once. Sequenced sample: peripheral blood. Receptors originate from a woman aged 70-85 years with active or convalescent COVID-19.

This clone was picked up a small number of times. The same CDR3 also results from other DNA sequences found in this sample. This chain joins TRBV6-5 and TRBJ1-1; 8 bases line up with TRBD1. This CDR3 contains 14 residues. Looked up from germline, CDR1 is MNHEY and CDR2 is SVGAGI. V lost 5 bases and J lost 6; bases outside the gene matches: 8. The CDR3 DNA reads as TGTGCCAGCAGTCTAGCCGGGACAGGTGCTGAAGCTTTCTTT. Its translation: CASSLAGTGAEAFF.

This chain's CDR3 is CASSLTTRPGGQPLHF. Here the CDR3 DNA reads TGTGCCAGCAGTTTAACGACACGGCCCGGGGGGCAACCCCTCCACTTT. The gene calls are TRBV27 and TRBJ1-6; a weak D match, TRBD1 (6 bases). The germline V gene encodes CDR1 MNHEY and CDR2 SMNVEV (reference sequence). The CDR3 extends over 16 amino acids. V was pared by 2 bases and J by 12 bases, with 20 bases between.

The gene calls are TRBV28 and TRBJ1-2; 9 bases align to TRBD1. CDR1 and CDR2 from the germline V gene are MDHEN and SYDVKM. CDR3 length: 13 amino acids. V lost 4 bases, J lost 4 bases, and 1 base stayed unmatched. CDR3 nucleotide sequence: TGTGCCAGCAGTTGGGGACAGGGCTATGGCTACACCTTC. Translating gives CASSWGQGYGYTF.